This TCR beta chain was captured by sequencing in a study of Graves' ophthalmopathy and Graves' hyperthyroidism. Overall study findings and caveats: Prediction of ophthalmopathy progression reached less than 71% sensitivity and roughly 72% specificity. Ophthalmopathy was separated from stable hyperthyroidism by a 13-signature model with around 89% sensitivity and over 75% specificity.

Enrollment excluded any patients with other autoimmune diseases, uncontrolled infections, pregnancy or lactation. Scientists amplified the TCR beta CDR3 regions from RNA transcripts. The authors performed first-round RT-PCR with HTBI primers and then a second-round multiplex PCR. TCRdb reprocessed the multiplex PCR reads with MiXCR, giving one entry per CDR3 protein. The data contain 230,000 or so distinct CDR3 sequences, roughly 50% of them singletons. This clonotype was detected ten times or more. Its antigen is unknown. CDR3 length: 14 amino acids. CDR1 is SQVTM and CDR2 is ANQGSEA in the germline V gene. V lost 7 bases, J lost 5 bases, and 20 bases lay in between.

The sequence derives from an adult man with Graves' ophthalmopathy. The V gene is TRBV29-1, the J gene TRBJ2-5; D is possibly TRBD1 (8 bases). The sample was peripheral blood. The CDR3 nucleotides read TGCAGCGCCCCGTCAACAGGGGGGGGTGAGACCCAGTACTTC. Translating gives CSAPSTGGGETQYF.